This paragraph reports one TCR beta chain. Produced via immunoSEQ multiplex PCR; TCRdb's table is partial and in-frame only. Of tens of thousands of clones listed, 90% are singletons. This record comes from a study of T cell changes during pregnancy in multiple sclerosis. Sequencing used CD8+ T cells from peripheral blood mononuclear cells, obtained before pregnancy. The receptor comes from a female donor with multiple sclerosis, enrolled in a pregnancy study.

The CDR3 region has the DNA TGTGCCAGCAGCTTGCCGGGAACTGAAGCTTTCTTT. The encoded protein is CASSLPGTEAFF. This sequence joins TRBV7-9 and TRBJ1-1, with no clear D. CDR3 length: 12 residues. V lost 3 bases to trimming and J lost 5 bases, with 7 bases between them. Germline V gene sequence: CDR1 SEHNR, CDR2 FQNEAQ (reference sequence).